This T cell receptor beta chain comes out of a study of T cell responses to AZD1222 COVID-19 vaccine. About this clone: Antigen unknown.

The study's findings and limits: Spike-specific TCR breadth and depth grew following two AZD1222 doses.

Profiled with immunoSEQ multiplex PCR; TCRdb holds only in-frame clones, not every one. Among some 74,000 clones, nearly 90% were seen once, and the ten largest hold 1.3%. The ends were cut back, 0 bases at V and 0 bases at J, with 4 bases in the middle. The CDR3 runs to 14 residues. Germline values: CDR1 SGDLS, CDR2 YYNGEE. This specimen consisted of peripheral blood, obtained 28 days after the second AZD1222 dose. The chain uses TRBV9 and TRBJ1-3; D gene unclear. The source is an adult who received the AZD1222 COVID-19 vaccine. The CDR3 DNA follows: TGTGCCAGCAGCGTAGACAGCTCTGGAAACACCATATATTTT. This sequence encodes CASSVDSSGNTIYF. The full variable domain, rest sourced from reference TRBV9 and TRBJ1-3, is DSGVTQTPKHLITATGQRVTLRCSPRSGDLSVYWYQQSLDQGLQFLIQYYNGEERAKGNILERFSAQQFPDLHSELNLSSLELGDSALYFCASSVDSSGNTIYFGEGSWLTVV.